Described below is a single T cell receptor (beta chain) sequence and its context. These data belong to a study of blood T cell repertoires in COVID-19. Study summary: The samples span acute and convalescent COVID-19 from the United States, Italy and Spain. Sample material is recorded as cDNA or gDNA derived from T cells, B-cell-depleted T cells, or PBMCs.

Trimming removed 4 bases from V and 7 bases from J; junction bases left unmatched: 6. Germline assignment: CDR1 SGHKS and CDR2 YYEKEE (reference sequence). The CDR3 covers 15 residues. The table came from immunoSEQ multiplex PCR; TCRdb's copy has only in-frame clones and leaves some out. The sample has 100,000 to 150,000 clones, roughly 80% seen once. This receptor was obtained from a man aged 45 to 65 with acute or convalescent COVID-19. The chain employs TRBV5-5 and TRBJ1-6, with 9 nucleotides matching TRBD1. What was sequenced was peripheral blood. CDR3: CASSGGTGWNSPLHF. Here the CDR3 DNA reads TGTGCCAGCAGCGGGGGGACAGGGTGGAATTCACCCCTCCACTTT.